A single T cell receptor (beta chain) is shown here with its context. Assay: immunoSEQ multiplex PCR; the TCRdb copy retains only in-frame clones and omits some. The sample consists of approximately 170,000 clones, about 85% of them appearing once. The sample belongs to a study of blood T cell repertoires in COVID-19. Per germline, CDR1 SGHKS and CDR2 YYEKEE (reference sequence). This CDR3 has 15 amino acids. Trimming cost V 5 bases and J 0 bases, with 9 bases left between them. The J gene is TRBJ2-6, the V gene TRBV5-5, with D perhaps TRBD2 (5 bases). Sequenced sample: peripheral blood. This TCR was sampled from a man aged 65 to 85 who had recovered from COVID-19. The chain's CDR3 is CASSRGNSGANVLTF. CDR3 DNA: TGTGCCAGCAGTCGAGGGAACTCTGGGGCCAACGTCCTGACTTTC.